Below are 21 T cell receptor beta chains sequenced from a single sample in a study of blood T cell repertoires in COVID-19. Some clones are missing from TCRdb's copy, which holds only in-frame ones; the method was immunoSEQ multiplex PCR. The sample contains fewer than 45,000 clones, almost 90% of which appear only once. Sequencing input: peripheral blood. These receptors were taken from a human donor in a cohort sampled during active COVID-19.

The chain recombines TRBV6-5 with TRBJ2-3; 8 bases are a match to TRBD1. Germline CDR1 and CDR2: MNHEY and SVGAGI. V lost 3 bases to trimming and J lost 2 bases; unmatched junction nucleotides: 7. This CDR3 region has 16 residues. DNA for the CDR3: TGTGCCAGCAGTTATTCGACAGGGGTCGACACAGATACGCAGTATTTT. This sequence encodes CASSYSTGVDTDTQYF.

The rearrangement uses TRBV6-2 or TRBV6-3 and TRBJ2-3, with D possibly being TRBD2 (5 bases). The CDR3 covers 15 residues. With 0 bases removed from V and 0 bases from J, the gap between germline ends came to 7 bases. Per the germline V gene, CDR1 is MNHEY and CDR2 is SVGEGT. The CDR3 loop reads CASSYSTGSTDTQYF. The CDR3, as DNA: TGTGCCAGCAGTTACTCGACGGGGAGCACAGATACGCAGTATTTT.

This clone was picked up one time. The CDR3 bases are TGCAGTGCTAGTAAGCCCCCCGCAGGGGCGTACGAGCAGTACTTC. The encoded protein is CSASKPPAGAYEQYF. The chain links TRBV20-1 to TRBJ2-7; weak D call: TRBD1 (6 bases). CDR1 DFQATT and CDR2 SNEGSKA come from the germline V gene (reference sequence). The CDR3 totals 15 residues. Trimming cost V 3 bases and J 4 bases, with 19 bases left between them.

This chain joins TRBV30 and TRBJ2-5; TRBD2 agrees at 8 bases. This CDR3 comprises 16 residues. Unmatched junction bases numbered 13, after V lost 2 bases and J lost 5 bases. The germline gives CDR1 GTSNPN, CDR2 SVGIG (reference sequence). The CDR3 coding sequence is TGTGCCTGGAGTCAACGGGGGGGGCAGGCGACGGAGACCCAGTACTTC. This gives the protein CAWSQRGGQATETQYF.

This clone was found a few times. The V and J genes are TRBV5-8 and TRBJ2-2; possible D gene TRBD1, 6 bases. The CDR3 is made up of 15 amino acids. V was clipped by 3 bases and J by 5 bases, with 14 bases between them. CDR1 is SGHTS and CDR2 is YDEGEE in the germline V gene. In DNA form, the CDR3 reads TGTGCCAGCAGCTCCCGCAGGGGAGTTACCGGGGAGCTGTTTTTT. Its translation: CASSSRRGVTGELFF.

The chain couples TRBV4-1 to TRBJ2-7; TRBD1 matches 7 bases. This CDR3 region has 16 residues. Germline assignment: CDR1 MGHRA and CDR2 YSYEKL. V gave up 3 bases and J gave up 7 bases; unmatched junction bases: 15. This CDR3 is CASSHADRAPSGEQYF. In DNA, the CDR3 is TGCGCCAGCAGCCATGCAGACAGGGCCCCATCCGGGGAGCAGTACTTC.

This chain connects TRBV12-5 to TRBJ2-7, with 9 bases identical to TRBD1. The V and J ends lost 1 base and 2 bases, in that order; junction bases with no gene match: 9. Germline CDR1 is LGHNT and CDR2 is FRNRAP. The CDR3 runs 17 residues. Written as DNA, the CDR3 is TGTGCTAGTGGTTTGGATATGACAGGGGGGATACCCTACGAGCAGTACTTC. Translating it yields CASGLDMTGGIPYEQYF.

In DNA form, the CDR3 reads TGTGCCAGCAGCCTGCGGGACAGTGCTTGGGAGACCCAGTACTTC. Translated: CASSLRDSAWETQYF. This chain links TRBV7-2 with TRBJ2-5; perhaps TRBD1 as D (7 bases). CDR1 is SGHTA, CDR2 FQGNSA, per germline. Trimming left V 5 bases short and J 5 bases short, with 18 bases between. The CDR3 is 15 residues long. The whole variable domain, filled in from reference TRBV7-2 and TRBJ2-5, reads GAGVSQSPSNKVTEKGKDVELRCDPISGHTALYWYRQSLGQGLEFLIYFQGNSAPDKSGLPSDRFSAERTGGSVSTLTIQRTQQEDSAVYLCASSLRDSAWETQYFGPGTRLLVL.

This sequence joins TRBV20-1 and TRBJ2-7, with 8 bases matching TRBD1. Germline trimming cut 7 bases from V and 3 bases from J; bases unmatched to any gene: 2. This CDR3 has 11 amino acids. Germline V gene data show CDR1 as DFQATT and CDR2 as SNEGSKA (reference sequence). CDR3 sequence (DNA): TGCAGTGGAGACAGGGGCTACGAGCAGTACTTC. This gives the protein CSGDRGYEQYF.

The genes are TRBV29-1 and TRBJ1-2; 9 bases are shared with TRBD1. The CDR3 is made up of 13 amino acids. In germline, CDR1 is SQVTM, CDR2 ANQGSEA. Unmatched junction bases numbered 3, after V lost 5 bases and J lost 2 bases. CDR3 in DNA: TGCAGCGTTCAACAGGGGGCCAACTATGGCTACACCTTC. Translating gives CSVQQGANYGYTF.

The rearrangement links TRBV19 to TRBJ2-3, with no clear D. This CDR3 comprises 14 residues. The ends were cut back, 3 bases at V and 4 bases at J, with 11 bases in the middle. The germline CDR1 and CDR2 sequences are LNHDA and SQIVND (reference sequence). The CDR3 nucleotides read TGTGCCAGTAGTATCTTAGTGGCGGCAGATACGCAGTATTTT. As protein: CASSILVAADTQYF. Full variable domain (rest looked up from reference TRBV19 and TRBJ2-3): DGGITQSPKYLFRKEGQNVTLSCEQNLNHDAMYWYRQDPGQGLRLIYYSQIVNDFQKGDIAEGYSVSREKKESFPLTVTSAQKNPTAFYLCASSILVAADTQYFGPGTRLTVL.

This chain connects TRBV5-4 to TRBJ2-5; tentatively, D is TRBD2 (6 bases). V lost 3 bases to trimming and J lost 2 bases, with 17 bases between them. CDR1 and CDR2 from the germline V gene are SGHNT and YYREEE (reference sequence). This CDR3 is built from 16 residues. CDR3 loop: CASSWGRGGAQETQYF. In DNA form, the CDR3 reads TGTGCCAGCAGCTGGGGTCGGGGCGGGGCACAAGAGACCCAGTACTTC.

The chain is built from TRBV5-6 and TRBJ1-1, with D possibly matching TRBD1 (5 bases). There are 12 residues in the CDR3. CDR1 is SGHDT, CDR2 YYEEEE, per germline. V lost 0 bases, J lost 11 bases, and 11 bases lay in between. CDR3 DNA sequence: TGTGCCAGCAGCTTGGCCTCAGGGATCGCTTTCTTT. This translates into CASSLASGIAFF.

The chain uses TRBV15 and TRBJ2-3; D remains unclear. V lost 0 bases and J 6 bases, leaving 7 bases between the germline ends. The CDR3 sequence is 13 residues long. From germline, CDR1 is LNHNV and CDR2 YYDKDF (reference sequence). CDR3 region: CATSRDLVDTQYF. The CDR3 nucleotides are TGTGCCACCAGCAGAGATTTAGTGGATACGCAGTATTTT.

The V gene is TRBV9, the J gene TRBJ2-5; 15 bases match TRBD2. The CDR3 is 21 amino acids. Germline values: CDR1 SGDLS, CDR2 YYNGEE. With 0 bases clipped from V and 2 bases from J, the junction kept 14 bases outside the gene matches. In nucleotides, the CDR3 is TGTGCCAGCAGCGTAGGATCGGGGACTAGCGGGGGGCGGACCTCACAAGAGACCCAGTACTTC. This translates into CASSVGSGTSGGRTSQETQYF.

V gene TRBV5-1 combines with J gene TRBJ1-2; D possibly corresponds to TRBD1 (5 bases). This CDR3 spans 16 amino acids. Trimming cost V 0 bases and J 1 base, with 13 bases left between them. Germline CDR1 SGHRS, CDR2 YFSETQ. The CDR3: CASSLGTTVSNYGYTF. CDR3 nucleotide sequence: TGCGCCAGCAGCTTGGGGACGACAGTGAGTAACTATGGCTACACCTTC.

The V gene is TRBV19, the J gene TRBJ1-4; D not resolved. The CDR3 sequence is 18 residues long. Germline V gives CDR1 LNHDA, CDR2 SQIVND (reference sequence). V was shortened by 1 base and J by 0 bases, with 15 bases between the two germline ends. The CDR3 sequence: CASSIGRLAGATNEKLFF. The CDR3 DNA is TGTGCCAGTAGTATAGGCCGACTAGCAGGAGCAACTAATGAAAAACTGTTTTTT.

The J gene is TRBJ2-6, the V gene TRBV30, with 11 bases fitting TRBD1. This CDR3 contains 18 residues. Per germline, CDR1 GTSNPN and CDR2 SVGIG (reference sequence). The V gene end was trimmed by 7 bases and the J gene end by 0 bases; junction bases not matched to a gene: 11. CDR3 coding DNA: TGTGCCTCGACCCCGGGACAGGGGGGATACTCTGGGGCCAACGTCCTGACTTTC. Translation: CASTPGQGGYSGANVLTF.

The V call is TRBV27, the J call TRBJ1-6; D unresolved. Looked up from germline, CDR1 is MNHEY and CDR2 is SMNVEV (reference sequence). This CDR3 region has 14 residues. Trimming removed 3 bases from V and 6 bases from J, with 9 bases in between. The CDR3 sequence: CASSFPGSNSPLHF. DNA for the CDR3: TGTGCCAGCAGTTTCCCCGGGAGTAATTCACCCCTCCACTTT.

V is TRBV7-9 and J is TRBJ1-4; D not certain. Germline CDR1 SEHNR, CDR2 FQNEAQ (reference sequence). The CDR3 is 14 amino acids. The germline V and J ends were trimmed by 5 bases and 4 bases, with 11 bases remaining between them. The CDR3 spells CASSPPGINEKLFF. The DNA for the CDR3 is TGTGCCAGCAGCCCACCCGGGATTAATGAAAAACTGTTTTTT. The full variable domain, its missing parts supplied by reference TRBV7-9 and TRBJ1-4, is DTGVSQNPRHKITKRGQNVTFRCDPISEHNRLYWYRQTLGQGPEFLTYFQNEAQLEKSRLLSDRFSAERPKGSFSTLEIQRTEQGDSAMYLCASSPPGINEKLFFGSGTQLSVL.

The chain has TRBV7-2 and TRBJ1-4, with D tentatively TRBD1 (5 bases). The CDR3 has 15 residues. Germline loops: CDR1 SGHTA, CDR2 FQGNSA. Trimming removed 2 bases from V and 3 bases from J, with 10 bases in between. DNA for the CDR3: TGTGCCAGCAGCTTAAGACAGAACCCTAATGAAAAACTGTTTTTT. Amino acids: CASSLRQNPNEKLFF.